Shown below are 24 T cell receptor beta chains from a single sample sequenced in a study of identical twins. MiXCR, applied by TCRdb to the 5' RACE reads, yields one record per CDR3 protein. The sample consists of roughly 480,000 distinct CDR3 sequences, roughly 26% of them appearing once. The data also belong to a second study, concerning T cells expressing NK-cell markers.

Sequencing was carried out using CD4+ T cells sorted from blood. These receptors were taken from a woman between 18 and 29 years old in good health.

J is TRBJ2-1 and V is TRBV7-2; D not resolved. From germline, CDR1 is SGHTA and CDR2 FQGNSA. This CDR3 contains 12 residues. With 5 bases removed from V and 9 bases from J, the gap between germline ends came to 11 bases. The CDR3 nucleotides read TGTGCCAGCAGCCCCACGAGTCGTGAGCAGTTCTTC. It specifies CASSPTSREQFF.

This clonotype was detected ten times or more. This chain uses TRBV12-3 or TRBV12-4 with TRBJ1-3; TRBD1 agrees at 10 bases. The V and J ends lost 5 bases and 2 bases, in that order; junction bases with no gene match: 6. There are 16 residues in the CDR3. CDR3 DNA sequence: TGTGCCAGCAGTCCGCGACAGGGGGCTACTGGAAACACCATATATTTT. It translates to CASSPRQGATGNTIYF.

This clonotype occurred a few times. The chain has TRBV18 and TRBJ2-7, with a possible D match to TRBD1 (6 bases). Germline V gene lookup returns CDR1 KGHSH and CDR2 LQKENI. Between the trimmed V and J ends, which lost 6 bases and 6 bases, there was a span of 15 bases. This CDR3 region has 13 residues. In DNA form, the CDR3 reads TGTGCCAGCTCGACTTACAGGGCTGGCGAGCAGTACTTC. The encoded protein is CASSTYRAGEQYF.

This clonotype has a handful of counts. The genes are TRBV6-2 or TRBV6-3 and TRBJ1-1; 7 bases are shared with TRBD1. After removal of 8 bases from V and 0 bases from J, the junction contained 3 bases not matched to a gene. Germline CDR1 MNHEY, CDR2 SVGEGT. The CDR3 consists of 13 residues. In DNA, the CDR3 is TGTGCCAGCGGACAGGAGATGAACACTGAAGCTTTCTTT. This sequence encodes CASGQEMNTEAFF.

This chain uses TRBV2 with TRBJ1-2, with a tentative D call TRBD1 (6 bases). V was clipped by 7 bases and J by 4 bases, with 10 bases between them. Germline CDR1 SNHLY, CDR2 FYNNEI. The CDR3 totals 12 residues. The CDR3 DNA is TGTGCCAGCAAGACAGGTGTCTATGGCTACACCTTC. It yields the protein CASKTGVYGYTF. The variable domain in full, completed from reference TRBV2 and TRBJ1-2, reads EPEVTQTPSHQVTQMGQEVILRCVPISNHLYFYWYRQILGQKVEFLVSFYNNEISEKSEIFDDQFSVERPDGSNFTLKIRSTKLEDSAMYFCASKTGVYGYTFGSGTRLTVV.

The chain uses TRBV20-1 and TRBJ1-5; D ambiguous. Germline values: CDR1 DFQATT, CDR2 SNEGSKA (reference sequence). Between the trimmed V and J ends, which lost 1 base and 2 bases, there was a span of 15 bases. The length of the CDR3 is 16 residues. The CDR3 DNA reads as TGCAGTGCTAGAGCGCCGTTGCGTGGGGGCAATCAGCCCCAGCATTTT. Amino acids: CSARAPLRGGNQPQHF.

Written as DNA, the CDR3 is TGTGCCACCGCGGAGGCTTCAACAGATACGCAGTATTTT. This translates into CATAEASTDTQYF. V gene TRBV24-1 combines with J gene TRBJ2-3; the D gene is possibly TRBD2 (5 bases). The V gene lost 9 bases and the J gene lost 3 bases, with 12 bases spanning the gap. The length of the CDR3 is 13 residues. Germline V CDR1 and CDR2: KGHDR, SFDVKD.

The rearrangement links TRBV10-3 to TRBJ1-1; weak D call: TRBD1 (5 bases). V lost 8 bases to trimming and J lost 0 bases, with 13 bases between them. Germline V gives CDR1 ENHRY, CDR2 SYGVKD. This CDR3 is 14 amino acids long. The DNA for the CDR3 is TGTGCCATCCGTTTGGGAGGGGTGAACACTGAAGCTTTCTTT. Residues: CAIRLGGVNTEAFF.

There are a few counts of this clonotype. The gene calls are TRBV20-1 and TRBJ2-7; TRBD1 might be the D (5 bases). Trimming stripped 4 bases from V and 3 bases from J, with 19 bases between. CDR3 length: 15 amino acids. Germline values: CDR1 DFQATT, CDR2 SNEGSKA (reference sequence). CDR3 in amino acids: CSATSGPPHDYEQYF. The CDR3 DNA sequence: TGCAGTGCTACATCAGGGCCCCCGCATGACTACGAGCAGTACTTC.

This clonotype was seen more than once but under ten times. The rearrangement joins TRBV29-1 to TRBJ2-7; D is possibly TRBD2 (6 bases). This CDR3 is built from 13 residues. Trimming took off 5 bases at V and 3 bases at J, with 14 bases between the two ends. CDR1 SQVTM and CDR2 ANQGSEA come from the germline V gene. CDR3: CSVTRTNNYEQYF. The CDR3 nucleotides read TGCAGCGTTACTAGGACTAACAACTACGAGCAGTACTTC.

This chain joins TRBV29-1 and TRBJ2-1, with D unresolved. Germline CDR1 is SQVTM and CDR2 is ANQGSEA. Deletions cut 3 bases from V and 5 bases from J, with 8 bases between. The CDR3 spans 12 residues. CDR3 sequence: CSVERADNEQFF. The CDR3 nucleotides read TGCAGCGTTGAGAGAGCAGACAATGAGCAGTTCTTC.

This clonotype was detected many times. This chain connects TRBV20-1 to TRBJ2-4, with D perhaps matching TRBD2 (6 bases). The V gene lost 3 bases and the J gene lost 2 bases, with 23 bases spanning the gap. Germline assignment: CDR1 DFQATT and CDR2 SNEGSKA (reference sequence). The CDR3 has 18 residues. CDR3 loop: CSARRPGLGLSTKNIQYF. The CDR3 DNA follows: TGCAGTGCTAGGCGGCCGGGACTCGGCTTGTCAACCAAAAACATTCAGTACTTC.

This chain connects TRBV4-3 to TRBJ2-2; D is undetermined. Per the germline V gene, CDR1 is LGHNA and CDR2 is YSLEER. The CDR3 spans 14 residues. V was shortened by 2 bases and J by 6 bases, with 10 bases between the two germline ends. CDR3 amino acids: CASSQIASAGELFF. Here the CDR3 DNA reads TGCGCCAGCAGCCAAATAGCTTCGGCCGGGGAGCTGTTTTTT.

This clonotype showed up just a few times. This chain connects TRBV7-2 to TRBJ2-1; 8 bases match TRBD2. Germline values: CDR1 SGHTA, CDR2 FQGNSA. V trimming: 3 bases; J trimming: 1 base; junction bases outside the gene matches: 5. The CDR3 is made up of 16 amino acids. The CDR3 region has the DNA TGTGCCAGCAGCTTGGGAGCGGGGGCTTCCTACAATGAGCAGTTCTTC. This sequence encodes CASSLGAGASYNEQFF. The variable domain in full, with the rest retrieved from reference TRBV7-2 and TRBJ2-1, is GAGVSQSPSNKVTEKGKDVELRCDPISGHTALYWYRQSLGQGLEFLIYFQGNSAPDKSGLPSDRFSAERTGGSVSTLTIQRTQQEDSAVYLCASSLGAGASYNEQFFGPGTRLTVL.

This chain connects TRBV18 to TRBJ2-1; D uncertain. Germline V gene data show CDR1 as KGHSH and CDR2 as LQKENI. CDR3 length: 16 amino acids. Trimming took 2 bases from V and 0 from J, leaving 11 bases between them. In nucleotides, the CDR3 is TGTGCCAGCTCACCAATAATATCAAGCTCCTACAATGAGCAGTTCTTC. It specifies CASSPIISSSYNEQFF.

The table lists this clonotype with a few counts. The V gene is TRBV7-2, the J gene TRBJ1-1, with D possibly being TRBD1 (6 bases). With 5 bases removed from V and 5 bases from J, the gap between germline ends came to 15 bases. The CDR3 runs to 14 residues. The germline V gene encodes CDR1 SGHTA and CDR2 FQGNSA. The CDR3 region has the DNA TGTGCCAGCAGCCTAGGGGGGGCTTGGACTGAAGCTTTCTTT. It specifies CASSLGGAWTEAFF.

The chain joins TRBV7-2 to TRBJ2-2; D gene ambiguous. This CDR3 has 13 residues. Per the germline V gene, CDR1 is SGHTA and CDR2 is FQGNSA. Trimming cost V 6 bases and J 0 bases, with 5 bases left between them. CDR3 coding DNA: TGTGCCAGCAGGGACCCGAACACCGGGGAGCTGTTTTTT. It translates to CASRDPNTGELFF.

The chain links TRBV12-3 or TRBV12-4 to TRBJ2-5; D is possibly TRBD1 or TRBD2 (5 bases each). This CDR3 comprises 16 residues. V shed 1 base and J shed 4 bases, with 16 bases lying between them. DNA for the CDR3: TGTGCCAGCAGTTTAGGCCCGGGACCCGCCGCAGAGACCCAGTACTTC. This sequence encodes CASSLGPGPAAETQYF.

The CDR3 region has the DNA TGTGCCAGCAGCTTGGGACTAGTTACCAATGAGCAGTTCTTC. Residues: CASSLGLVTNEQFF. The V and J genes are TRBV7-2 and TRBJ2-1, with 8 bases matching TRBD2. This CDR3 contains 14 residues. The ends lost 3 bases at V and 6 bases at J; junction bases unmatched: 4. Germline V gene sequence: CDR1 SGHTA, CDR2 FQGNSA.

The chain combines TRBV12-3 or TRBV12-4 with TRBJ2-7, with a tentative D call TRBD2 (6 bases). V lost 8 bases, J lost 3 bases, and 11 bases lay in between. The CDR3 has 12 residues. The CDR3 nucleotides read TGTGCCAGCGCGGGGCCGGGCTACGAGCAGTACTTC. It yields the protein CASAGPGYEQYF.

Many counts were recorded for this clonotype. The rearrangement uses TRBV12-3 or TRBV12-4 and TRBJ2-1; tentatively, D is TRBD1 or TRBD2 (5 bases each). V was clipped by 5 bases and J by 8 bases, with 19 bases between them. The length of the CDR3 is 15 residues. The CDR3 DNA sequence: TGTGCCAGCAGTCTACCCCGGGACGGGCGCTATGAGCAGTTCTTC. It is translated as CASSLPRDGRYEQFF.

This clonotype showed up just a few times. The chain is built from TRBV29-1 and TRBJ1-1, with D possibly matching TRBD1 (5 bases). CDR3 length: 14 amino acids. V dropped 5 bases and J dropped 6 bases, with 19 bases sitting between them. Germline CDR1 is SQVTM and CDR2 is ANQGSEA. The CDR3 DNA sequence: TGCAGCGTTAAGTATGTTGGGGGTATGCCTGAAGCTTTCTTT. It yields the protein CSVKYVGGMPEAFF.

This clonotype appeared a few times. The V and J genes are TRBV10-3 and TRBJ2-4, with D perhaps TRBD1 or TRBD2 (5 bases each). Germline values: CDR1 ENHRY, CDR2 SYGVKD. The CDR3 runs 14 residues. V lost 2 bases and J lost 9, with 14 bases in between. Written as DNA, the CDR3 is TGTGCCATCAGTGAGCCAGGGAGAGAGAGCATTCAGTACTTC. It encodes CAISEPGRESIQYF.

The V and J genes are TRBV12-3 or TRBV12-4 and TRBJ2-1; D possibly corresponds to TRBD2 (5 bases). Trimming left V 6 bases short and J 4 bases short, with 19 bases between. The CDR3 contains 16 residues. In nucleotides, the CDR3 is TGTGCCAGCAGCTCACTAGGGCGGAGTTTTTACAATGAGCAGTTCTTC. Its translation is CASSSLGRSFYNEQFF.